This passage covers 21 T cell receptor beta chains from one sample sequenced in a study of preoperative IRX-2 immunotherapy in early breast cancer. Libraries were prepared by immunoSEQ multiplex PCR; TCRdb keeps only in-frame clonotypes and omits some of them. This table has under 3,500 clones, roughly 74% appearing once. As to treatment: preoperative locoregional IRX-2 cytokine immunotherapy. Sequences were derived from tumor tissue, sampled after IRX-2 immunotherapy. The receptors were sampled from a human donor with breast cancer.

The chain joins TRBV6-8 to TRBJ2-2; D perhaps matches TRBD1 (5 bases). CDR3 size: 14 residues. The germline V and J ends were trimmed by 6 bases and 4 bases, with 12 bases remaining between them. The germline V gene encodes CDR1 MNHGY and CDR2 SAAAGT. CDR3 in DNA: TGTGCCAGCAGAGCAGGGCCGGGCACCGGGGAGCTGTTTTTT. It is translated as CASRAGPGTGELFF.

The chain has TRBV29-1 and TRBJ2-3; 13 bases align to TRBD2. Trimming at V came to 5 bases and at J to 5 bases, leaving 13 bases not matched to a gene. The CDR3 contains 17 residues. Germline-derived CDR1 and CDR2 are SQVTM and ANQGSEA. The CDR3 protein is CSVPLAGGRAGGDTQYF. CDR3 sequence (DNA): TGCAGCGTTCCACTAGCGGGAGGGAGGGCCGGGGGAGATACGCAGTATTTT.

This sequence joins TRBV18 and TRBJ2-2; 9 bases are a match to TRBD1. The V gene end was trimmed by 1 base and the J gene end by 6 bases; junction bases not matched to a gene: 3. This CDR3 has 15 amino acids. Germline V gene data show CDR1 as KGHSH and CDR2 as LQKENI. DNA of the CDR3: TGTGCCAGCTCACCACAGGGACAGGGACCCGGGGAGCTGTTTTTT. It yields the protein CASSPQGQGPGELFF. Looking up the rest from reference TRBV18 and TRBJ2-2 gives the full variable domain: NAGVMQNPRHLVRRRGQEARLRCSPMKGHSHVYWYRQLPEEGLKFMVYLQKENIIDESGMPKERFSAEFPKEGPSILRIQQVVRGDSAAYFCASSPQGQGPGELFFGEGSRLTVL.

V is TRBV6-8 and J is TRBJ1-3; the D gene is possibly TRBD1 (6 bases). This CDR3 contains 16 residues. Germline CDR1 MNHGY, CDR2 SAAAGT. V lost 6 bases and J 4 bases, leaving 19 bases between the germline ends. CDR3 loop: CASSEVGAASGNTIYF. CDR3 DNA: TGTGCCAGCAGCGAAGTGGGGGCAGCCTCGGGAAACACCATATATTTT.

J is TRBJ1-3 and V is TRBV11-3; 7 bases align to TRBD1. This CDR3 comprises 15 residues. Germline V gene lookup returns CDR1 SGHNT and CDR2 YENEEA. The ends lost 3 bases at V and 4 bases at J; junction bases unmatched: 6. In DNA form, the CDR3 reads TGTGCCAGCAGCTTGGAAACAGGGGTCGGAAACACCATATATTTT. Its protein is CASSLETGVGNTIYF.

The gene calls are TRBV6-8 and TRBJ1-5, with D perhaps matching TRBD1 (5 bases). This CDR3 region has 15 residues. The V gene's germline CDR1 is MNHGY and CDR2 SAAAGT. V gave up 8 bases and J gave up 5 bases, with 19 bases separating them. The CDR3 DNA follows: TGTGCCAGCTCCCCTAGTCTCGGGGCTTATCAGCCCCAGCATTTT. Translated, it gives CASSPSLGAYQPQHF.

V gene TRBV6-8 combines with J gene TRBJ2-7, with 7 bases identical to TRBD1. After removal of 7 bases from V and 4 bases from J, the junction contained 10 bases not matched to a gene. The CDR3 is made up of 14 amino acids. Germline-derived CDR1 and CDR2 are MNHGY and SAAAGT. The CDR3 DNA is TGTGCCAGCATTCAGAAGACAGGGATATACGAGCAGTACTTC. Protein: CASIQKTGIYEQYF.

This chain joins TRBV23-1 and TRBJ2-1; no firm D call. TRBV23-1 is flagged as an ORF with uncertain function. The CDR3 totals 14 residues. V dropped 6 bases and J dropped 6 bases, with 15 bases sitting between them. This CDR3 reads CASSQTGWGNEQFF. CDR3 bases: TGCGCCAGCAGCCAAACCGGTTGGGGCAATGAGCAGTTCTTC.

This rearrangement joins TRBV18 to TRBJ2-7; TRBD1 is a possible D gene (6 bases). Germline CDR1 KGHSH, CDR2 LQKENI. Deletions cut 5 bases from V and 1 base from J, with 12 bases between. The CDR3 has 14 amino acids. The CDR3 DNA reads TGTGCCAGCTCATCTGGACAGCAGTCCTACGAGCAGTACTTC. It codes for CASSSGQQSYEQYF. The full variable domain, in which reference TRBV18 and TRBJ2-7 provide the parts outside the CDR3, is NAGVMQNPRHLVRRRGQEARLRCSPMKGHSHVYWYRQLPEEGLKFMVYLQKENIIDESGMPKERFSAEFPKEGPSILRIQQVVRGDSAAYFCASSSGQQSYEQYFGPGTRLTVT.

This chain joins TRBV10-3 and TRBJ2-1; 7 nucleotides align to TRBD2. CDR1 and CDR2 (germline): ENHRY, SYGVKD. V shed 4 bases and J 5 bases; nucleotides not matched to a gene: 11. CDR3 length: 16 residues. CDR3 bases: TGTGCCATCAGTGGGGGCGGGTCTAGCGGAAACAATGAGCAGTTCTTC. The encoded protein is CAISGGGSSGNNEQFF.

The rearrangement uses TRBV28 and TRBJ2-5, with a weak D call TRBD2 (5 bases). Trimming cost V 3 bases and J 4 bases, with 12 bases left between them. CDR1 is MDHEN and CDR2 is SYDVKM in the germline V gene. The CDR3 contains 14 residues. The DNA of the CDR3 is TGTGCCAGCAGTTTGGTCGGGGTGGGAGAGACCCAGTACTTC. As protein: CASSLVGVGETQYF.

V is TRBV1 and J is TRBJ1-2. TRBV1 is classified as a pseudogene. The CDR3 extends over 17 amino acids. This chain's CDR3 is CASSQGGGLLELYGYTF. The DNA for the CDR3 is TGCGCCAGCAGCCAAGGGGGGGGCCTCCTTGAACTTTATGGCTACACCTTC.

This chain links TRBV7-1 with TRBJ2-1; the D gene is possibly TRBD1 (6 bases). TRBV7-1 is an ORF, and what it does is uncertain. The length of the CDR3 is 13 residues. V was trimmed by 4 bases and J by 6 bases, leaving 10 bases between them. The chain's CDR3 is CASSLGQLNEQFF. The CDR3 nucleotides read TGTGCCAGCAGCTTAGGACAGCTCAATGAGCAGTTCTTC.

This chain joins TRBV9 and TRBJ2-7; 7 bases fit TRBD2. Germline CDR1 SGDLS, CDR2 YYNGEE. The CDR3 runs to 15 residues. The junction had 9 bases not matched to a gene; V was cut back by 2 bases and J by 4 bases. CDR3: CASSVDPGGMYEQYF. The CDR3 nucleotides are TGTGCCAGCAGCGTCGACCCGGGAGGCATGTACGAGCAGTACTTC.

The chain employs TRBV6-9 and TRBJ1-4; no reliable D call. This CDR3 has 11 amino acids. V shed 10 bases and J shed 8 bases, with 11 bases lying between them. Germline-derived CDR1 and CDR2 are MNHGY and SVAAGI. The CDR3 here is CATQLGEKLFF. Here the CDR3 DNA reads TGTGCCACCCAGTTAGGGGAAAAACTGTTTTTT.

This chain connects TRBV19 to TRBJ2-1; perhaps TRBD1 as D (5 bases). Trimming shortened V by 6 bases and J by 4 bases, and 16 bases separated the two germline ends. The CDR3 sequence is 15 residues long. Germline-derived CDR1 and CDR2 are LNHDA and SQIVND (reference sequence). The CDR3, as DNA: TGTGCCAGTAGCGCCGCCCCAGGGCTATACAATGAGCAGTTCTTC. The encoded protein is CASSAAPGLYNEQFF.

CDR3 region: CASSLVGPENTEAFF. CDR3 DNA sequence: TGCGCCAGCAGCTTGGTTGGCCCTGAGAACACTGAAGCTTTCTTT. The gene calls are TRBV5-1 and TRBJ1-1; D not resolved. V was trimmed by 0 bases and J by 1 base, leaving 10 bases between them. The germline V gene encodes CDR1 SGHRS and CDR2 YFSETQ. This CDR3 contains 15 residues.

The gene calls are TRBV30 and TRBJ1-5; D may be TRBD1 (5 bases). Germline V CDR1 and CDR2: GTSNPN, SVGIG (reference sequence). The CDR3 is made up of 14 amino acids. Deletions cut 2 bases from V and 7 bases from J, with 15 bases between. CDR3 DNA: TGTGCCTGGAGTCCCGGGACGGGTGGGCAGCCCCAGCATTTT. It codes for CAWSPGTGGQPQHF.

This clone was observed a single time. The chain uses TRBV28 and TRBJ1-1; 7 bases agree with TRBD1. With 2 bases clipped from V and 7 bases from J, the junction kept 1 base outside the gene matches. The CDR3 spans 12 residues. Germline CDR1 MDHEN, CDR2 SYDVKM. As DNA, the CDR3 is TGTGCCAGCAGTTTAACAGGGGATGAAGCTTTCTTT. This sequence encodes CASSLTGDEAFF.

This CDR3 is CASSPVRDREGYEQYF. The CDR3 DNA sequence: TGTGCCAGCAGCCCAGTCCGGGACAGGGAAGGCTACGAGCAGTACTTC. The chain has TRBV7-4 and TRBJ2-7; 9 nucleotides agree with TRBD1. The CDR3 is 16 amino acids. The V segment lost 5 bases and the J segment 3 bases; nucleotides outside the gene matches: 11. The V gene's germline CDR1 is SGHVT and CDR2 SQSDAQ. Drawing the rest from reference TRBV7-4 and TRBJ2-7, the complete variable domain is GAGVSQSPRYKVAKRGRDVALRCDSISGHVTLYWYRQTLGQGSEVLTYSQSDAQRDKSGRPSGRFSAERPERSVSTLKIQRTEQGDSAVYLCASSPVRDREGYEQYFGPGTRLTVT.

The chain has TRBV7-5 and TRBJ2-5. TRBV7-5 is a known pseudogene. The CDR3 length is 17 residues. The CDR3 DNA follows: TGTGCCAGCAGCCCACTCAGGTCATCCTATTGCACACTAACCCAGTACTTC. This encodes CASSPLRSSYCTLTQYF.